The 19 T cell receptor beta chains presented below share a single source sample, sequenced in a study of control samples from healthy donors and cancer patients. Sequenced by immunoSEQ multiplex PCR; TCRdb stores in-frame clones only, minus some. The sample records about 130,000 clones, about 92% being singletons. The material sequenced was blood. The origin of the receptors is a woman in her 50s in good health.

The chain joins TRBV10-3 to TRBJ1-6; no definite D call. Germline loops: CDR1 ENHRY, CDR2 SYGVKD. This CDR3 spans 14 amino acids. V lost 7 bases and J lost 5, with 12 bases in between. This CDR3 reads CAITASQNNSPLHF. For the CDR3, the DNA is TGTGCCATCACAGCCAGCCAAAATAATTCACCCCTCCACTTT.

CDR3 in amino acids: CASSLGQLGEKLFF. CDR3 nucleotides: TGTGCCAGCAGTTTAGGGCAGCTGGGTGAAAAACTGTTTTTT. The rearrangement links TRBV28 to TRBJ1-4; D not resolved. The CDR3 is 14 amino acids. The V gene's germline CDR1 is MDHEN and CDR2 SYDVKM. Trimming left V 2 bases short and J 7 bases short, with 11 bases between. The full variable domain, its missing parts supplied by reference TRBV28 and TRBJ1-4, is DVKVTQSSRYLVKRTGEKVFLECVQDMDHENMFWYRQDPGLGLRLIYFSYDVKMKEKGDIPEGYSVSREKKERFSLILESASTNQTSMYLCASSLGQLGEKLFFGSGTQLSVL.

In its sample, this clone was seen once. CDR3 bases: TGTGCCAGCAGGTCCGGGGGACAGGGGAGGGAAAAACTGTTTTTT. Its protein product is CASRSGGQGREKLFF. The chain carries TRBV2 and TRBJ1-4, with TRBD1 matching over 10 bases. The CDR3 covers 15 residues. Germline CDR1 SNHLY, CDR2 FYNNEI. J lost 8 bases, V lost 6 bases, and 9 bases had no gene match.

This chain links TRBV2 with TRBJ2-2; D is uncertain. CDR1 and CDR2 (germline): SNHLY, FYNNEI. CDR3 size: 14 residues. V lost 7 bases to trimming and J lost 4 bases, with 13 bases between them. The CDR3 bases are TGTGCCAGCACCGAATGGAAAGGCACCGGGGAGCTGTTTTTT. This gives the protein CASTEWKGTGELFF.

The gene calls are TRBV28 and TRBJ2-1; D gene uncertain. Between the trimmed V and J ends, which lost 2 bases and 8 bases, there was a span of 4 bases. Germline-derived CDR1 and CDR2 are MDHEN and SYDVKM. There are 11 residues in the CDR3. CDR3 in amino acids: CASSLRYEQFF. The CDR3 DNA is TGTGCCAGCAGTTTAAGGTATGAGCAGTTCTTC. The variable domain in full, with the rest retrieved from reference TRBV28 and TRBJ2-1, is DVKVTQSSRYLVKRTGEKVFLECVQDMDHENMFWYRQDPGLGLRLIYFSYDVKMKEKGDIPEGYSVSREKKERFSLILESASTNQTSMYLCASSLRYEQFFGPGTRLTVL.

V and J are TRBV28 and TRBJ1-3; D gene unclear. The CDR3 totals 14 residues. Trimming left V 7 bases short and J 2 bases short, with 12 bases between. The germline gives CDR1 MDHEN, CDR2 SYDVKM. The CDR3 sequence: CASTSPGTGNTIYF. The CDR3 coding sequence is TGTGCCAGCACTAGTCCGGGTACTGGAAACACCATATATTTT.

V and J are TRBV2 and TRBJ1-1; no reliable D call. The V gene's germline CDR1 is SNHLY and CDR2 FYNNEI. V was shortened by 0 bases and J by 0 bases, with 5 bases between the two germline ends. The length of the CDR3 is 14 residues. The CDR3 nucleotides are TGTGCCAGCAGTGAAGCTGCAGTGAACACTGAAGCTTTCTTT. As protein: CASSEAAVNTEAFF.

This chain links TRBV27 with TRBJ2-1; tentatively, D is TRBD2 (5 bases). Germline V lookup: CDR1 MNHEY, CDR2 SMNVEV (reference sequence). This CDR3 comprises 15 residues. Trimming removed 4 bases from V and 2 bases from J, with 12 bases in between. The CDR3 DNA follows: TGTGCCAGCAGTTGGGCGGGCCTCGCCTACAATGAGCAGTTCTTC. Amino acids: CASSWAGLAYNEQFF.

The chain recombines TRBV2 with TRBJ2-1; 8 bases line up with TRBD2. The CDR3 runs to 16 residues. Trimming cost V 5 bases and J 2 bases; bases outside gene matches: 8. Per the germline V gene, CDR1 is SNHLY and CDR2 is FYNNEI. CDR3 in amino acids: CASSQGLALPYNEQFF. The CDR3 DNA follows: TGTGCCAGCAGTCAAGGACTAGCCCTCCCCTACAATGAGCAGTTCTTC.

V usage is TRBV3-1 (or the pseudogene TRBV3-2) and J usage is TRBJ1-5; D possibly corresponds to TRBD1 (6 bases). Germline CDR1 LGHDT, CDR2 YNNKEL (reference sequence). V was trimmed by 2 bases and J by 4 bases, leaving 18 bases between them. The CDR3 is 17 residues long. The CDR3 bases are TGTGCCAGCAGCCAATTCGGGGGCGCGGTGTTTAATCAGCCCCAGCATTTT. Translating it yields CASSQFGGAVFNQPQHF.

The V gene is TRBV4-2, the J gene TRBJ2-6; D is unclear. Germline values: CDR1 LGHNA, CDR2 YNFKEQ. CDR3 size: 14 residues. V lost 0 bases and J lost 4, with 4 bases in between. Here the CDR3 reads CASSQDWGANVLTF. CDR3 nucleotide sequence: TGTGCCAGCAGCCAAGACTGGGGGGCCAACGTCCTGACTTTC.

In DNA, the CDR3 is TGTGCCAGCAGCTTGGGACAGGGGGATACGCAGTATTTT. Translating it yields CASSLGQGDTQYF. The chain links TRBV5-4 to TRBJ2-3, with 8 bases matching TRBD1. The CDR3 is 13 residues long. V shed 0 bases and J 6 bases; nucleotides not matched to a gene: 0. Germline V gene lookup returns CDR1 SGHNT and CDR2 YYREEE (reference sequence).

Here the CDR3 DNA reads TGTGCCAGCAGACAGGACAGGATAAACTATGGCTACACCTTC. Its protein is CASRQDRINYGYTF. The chain recombines TRBV5-6 with TRBJ1-2, with 7 bases that match TRBD1. J lost 2 bases, V lost 5 bases, and 6 bases had no gene match. Germline CDR1 is SGHDT and CDR2 is YYEEEE. This CDR3 is built from 14 residues.

On this clone itself: The sample holds other DNA sequences that translate to the same CDR3. J is TRBJ1-5 and V is TRBV6-1; D not certain. CDR1 and CDR2 from the germline V gene are MNHNS and SASEGT. The ends were cut back, 1 base at V and 7 bases at J, with 2 bases in the middle. This CDR3 is 11 amino acids long. CDR3 coding DNA: TGTGCCAGCAGTGAAGGACAGCCCCAGCATTTT. Its protein product is CASSEGQPQHF.

This chain joins TRBV12-3 or TRBV12-4 and TRBJ1-1; D is uncertain. V was shortened by 1 base and J by 4 bases, with 7 bases between the two germline ends. This CDR3 region has 13 residues. The DNA for the CDR3 is TGTGCCAGCAGTTTAGAGGGAGCCACTGAAGCTTTCTTT. Protein: CASSLEGATEAFF.

The chain employs TRBV6-1 and TRBJ1-2; a weak D match, TRBD1 (5 bases). The germline V gene has CDR1 MNHNS and CDR2 SASEGT. Trimming shortened V by 3 bases and J by 8 bases, and 13 bases separated the two germline ends. CDR3 size: 13 residues. CDR3: CASSDDSLSGYTF. The CDR3 bases are TGTGCCAGCAGTGATGACAGCCTATCGGGCTACACCTTC.

The chain combines TRBV18 with TRBJ1-2; TRBD1 matches at 7 bases. Germline V gene lookup returns CDR1 KGHSH and CDR2 LQKENI. With 2 bases clipped from V and 2 bases from J, the junction kept 8 bases outside the gene matches. CDR3 length: 16 amino acids. The CDR3 DNA reads as TGTGCCAGCTCACCAAACCGGGACAGTCACAACTATGGCTACACCTTC. Its protein is CASSPNRDSHNYGYTF.

V gene TRBV11-2 combines with J gene TRBJ2-1; weak D call: TRBD1 (6 bases). The V and J ends lost 5 bases and 0 bases respectively, with 11 bases between them. The CDR3 has 15 amino acids. Per germline, CDR1 SGHAT and CDR2 FQNNGV. The CDR3 region is CASSPTGYSYNEQFF. As DNA, the CDR3 is TGTGCCAGCAGCCCGACAGGCTACTCCTACAATGAGCAGTTCTTC.

The J gene is TRBJ1-1, the V gene TRBV6-1; D remains ambiguous. Trimming removed 3 bases from V and 4 bases from J, with 9 bases in between. Germline V gene data show CDR1 as MNHNS and CDR2 as SASEGT. The CDR3 is 13 amino acids. In DNA, the CDR3 is TGTGCCAGCAGTGATCAGGTGGGCACTGAAGCTTTCTTT. It translates to CASSDQVGTEAFF.